This T cell receptor beta chain comes out of a study of cytomegalovirus exposure and HLA in healthy donors. Overall study: Samples from HLA-typed donors yielded about 85 million unique TCRs in an early data release.

J gave up 1 base and V 4 bases, and 9 bases lay outside the gene matches. The CDR3 runs to 16 residues. Germline V CDR1 and CDR2: SGHDN, FVKESK. PCR was performed using 60 Vbeta and 13 Jbeta primers. Clones were read by immunoSEQ multiplex PCR, and TCRdb kept only the in-frame ones, dropping some. The sample lists about 110,000 clones; approximately 80% were seen once. The genes are TRBV14 and TRBJ1-2; the match to TRBD1 covers 7 bases. The source material was PBMCs. This TCR derives from a man between 25 and 39 years old in good health and CMV-seropositive. CDR3: CASSPTDRSYNYGYTF. The CDR3 DNA reads TGTGCCAGCAGCCCTACGGACAGGTCTTATAACTATGGCTACACCTTC.